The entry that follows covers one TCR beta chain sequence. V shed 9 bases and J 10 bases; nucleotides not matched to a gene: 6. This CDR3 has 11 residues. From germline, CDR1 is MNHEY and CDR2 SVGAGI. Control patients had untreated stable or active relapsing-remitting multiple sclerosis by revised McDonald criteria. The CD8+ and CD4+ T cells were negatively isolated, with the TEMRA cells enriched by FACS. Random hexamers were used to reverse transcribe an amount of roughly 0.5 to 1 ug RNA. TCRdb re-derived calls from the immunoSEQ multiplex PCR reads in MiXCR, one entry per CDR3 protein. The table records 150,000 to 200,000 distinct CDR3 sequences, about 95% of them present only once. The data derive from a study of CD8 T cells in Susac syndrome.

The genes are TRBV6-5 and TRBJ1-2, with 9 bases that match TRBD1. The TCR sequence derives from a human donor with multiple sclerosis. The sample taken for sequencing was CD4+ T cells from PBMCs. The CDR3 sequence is CASRDRVNYTF. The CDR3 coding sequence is TGTGCCAGTCGGGACAGGGTGAACTACACCTTC.